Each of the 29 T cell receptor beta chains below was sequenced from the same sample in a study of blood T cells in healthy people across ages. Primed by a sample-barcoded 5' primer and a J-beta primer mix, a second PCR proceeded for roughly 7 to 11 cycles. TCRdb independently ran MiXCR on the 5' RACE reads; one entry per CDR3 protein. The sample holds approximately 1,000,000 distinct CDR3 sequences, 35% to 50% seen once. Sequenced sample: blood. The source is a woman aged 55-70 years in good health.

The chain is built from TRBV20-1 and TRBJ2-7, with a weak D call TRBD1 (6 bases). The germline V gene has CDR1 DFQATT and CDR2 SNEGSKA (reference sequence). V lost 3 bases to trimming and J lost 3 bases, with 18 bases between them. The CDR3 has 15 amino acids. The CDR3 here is CSARGEGGNLYEQYF. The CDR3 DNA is TGCAGTGCTAGGGGCGAAGGGGGAAATCTCTACGAGCAGTACTTC.

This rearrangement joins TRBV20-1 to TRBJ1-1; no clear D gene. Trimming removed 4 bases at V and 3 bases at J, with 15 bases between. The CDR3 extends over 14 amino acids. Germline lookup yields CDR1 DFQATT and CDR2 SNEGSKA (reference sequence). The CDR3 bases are TGCAGTGCTACTTTAGGGTCCGCCTACACTGAAGCTTTCTTT. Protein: CSATLGSAYTEAFF.

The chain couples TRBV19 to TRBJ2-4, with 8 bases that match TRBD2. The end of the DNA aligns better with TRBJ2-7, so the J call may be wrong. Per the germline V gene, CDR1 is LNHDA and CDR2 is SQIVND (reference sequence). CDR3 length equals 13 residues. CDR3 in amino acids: CASSIVAGNEQYF. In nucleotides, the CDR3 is TGTGCCAGTAGTATAGTAGCGGGGAACGAGCAGTACTTC.

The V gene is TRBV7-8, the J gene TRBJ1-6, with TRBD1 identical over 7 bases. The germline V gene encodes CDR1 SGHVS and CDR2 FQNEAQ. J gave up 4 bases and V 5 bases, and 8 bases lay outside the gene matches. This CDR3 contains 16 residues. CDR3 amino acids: CASSNHRGPYNSPLHF. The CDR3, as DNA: TGTGCCAGCAGCAACCACAGGGGACCTTATAATTCACCCCTCCACTTT. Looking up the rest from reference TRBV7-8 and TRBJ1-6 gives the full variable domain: GAGVSQSPRYKVAKRGQDVALRCDPISGHVSLFWYQQALGQGPEFLTYFQNEAQLDKSGLPSDRFFAERPEGSVSTLKIQRTQQEDSAVYLCASSNHRGPYNSPLHFGNGTRLTVT.

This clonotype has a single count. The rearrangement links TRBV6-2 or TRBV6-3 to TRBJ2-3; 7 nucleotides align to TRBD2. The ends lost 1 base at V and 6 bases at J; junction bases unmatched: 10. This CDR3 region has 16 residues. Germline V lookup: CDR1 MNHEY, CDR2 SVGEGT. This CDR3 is CASSYLGGGLGDTQYF. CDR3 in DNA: TGTGCCAGCAGTTACTTGGGCGGGGGACTTGGGGATACGCAGTATTTT.

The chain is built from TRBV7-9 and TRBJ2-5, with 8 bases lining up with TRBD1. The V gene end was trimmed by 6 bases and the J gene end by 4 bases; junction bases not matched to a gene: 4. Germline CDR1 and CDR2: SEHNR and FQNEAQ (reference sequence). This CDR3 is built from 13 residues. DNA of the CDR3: TGTGCCAGCAGGCACGACAGGGGAGAGACCCAGTACTTC. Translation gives CASRHDRGETQYF.

The CDR3 spells CASSRTGRAYNEQFF. Here the CDR3 DNA reads TGCGCCAGCAGCCGGACGGGACGGGCCTACAATGAGCAGTTCTTC. The chain employs TRBV5-1 and TRBJ2-1; possibly TRBD1 or TRBD2 for D (5 bases each). The CDR3 totals 15 residues. CDR1 is SGHRS, CDR2 YFSETQ, per germline. V shed 4 bases and J shed 2 bases, with 13 bases lying between them. Full variable domain (missing parts from reference TRBV5-1 and TRBJ2-1): KAGVTQTPRYLIKTRGQQVTLSCSPISGHRSVSWYQQTPGQGLQFLFEYFSETQRNKGNFPGRFSGRQFSNSRSEMNVSTLELGDSALYLCASSRTGRAYNEQFFGPGTRLTVL.

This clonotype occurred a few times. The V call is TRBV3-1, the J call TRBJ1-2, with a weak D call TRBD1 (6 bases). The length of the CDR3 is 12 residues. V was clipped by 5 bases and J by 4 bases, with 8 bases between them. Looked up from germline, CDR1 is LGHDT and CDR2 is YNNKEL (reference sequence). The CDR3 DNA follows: TGTGCCAGCAGCGGGACAAGCTATGGCTACACCTTC. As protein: CASSGTSYGYTF.

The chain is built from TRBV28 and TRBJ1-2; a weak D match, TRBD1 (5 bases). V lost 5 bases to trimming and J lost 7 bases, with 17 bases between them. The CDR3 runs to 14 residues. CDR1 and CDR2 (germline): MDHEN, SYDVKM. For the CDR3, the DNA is TGTGCCAGCAGTCCCCTGGGACGGCAGCCTGGCTACACCTTC. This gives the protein CASSPLGRQPGYTF.

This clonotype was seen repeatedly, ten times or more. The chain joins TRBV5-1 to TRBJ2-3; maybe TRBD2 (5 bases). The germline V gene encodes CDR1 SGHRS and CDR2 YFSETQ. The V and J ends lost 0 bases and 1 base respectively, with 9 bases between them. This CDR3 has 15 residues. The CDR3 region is CASSLDARGTDTQYF. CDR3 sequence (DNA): TGCGCCAGCAGCTTGGATGCGCGGGGCACAGATACGCAGTATTTT. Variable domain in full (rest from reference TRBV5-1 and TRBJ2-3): KAGVTQTPRYLIKTRGQQVTLSCSPISGHRSVSWYQQTPGQGLQFLFEYFSETQRNKGNFPGRFSGRQFSNSRSEMNVSTLELGDSALYLCASSLDARGTDTQYFGPGTRLTVL.

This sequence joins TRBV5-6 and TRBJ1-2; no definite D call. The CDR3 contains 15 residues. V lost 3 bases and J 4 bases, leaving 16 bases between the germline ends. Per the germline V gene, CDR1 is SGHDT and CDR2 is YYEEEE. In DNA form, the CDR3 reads TGTGCCAGCAGCTCCAAGGCACAGCGGACCTATGGCTACACCTTC. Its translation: CASSSKAQRTYGYTF.

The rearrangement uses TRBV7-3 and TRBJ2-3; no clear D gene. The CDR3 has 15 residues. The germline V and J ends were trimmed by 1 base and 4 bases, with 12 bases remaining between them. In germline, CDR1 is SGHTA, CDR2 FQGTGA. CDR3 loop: CASSLMPGKSDTQYF. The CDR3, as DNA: TGTGCCAGCAGCTTAATGCCCGGAAAGTCAGATACGCAGTATTTT. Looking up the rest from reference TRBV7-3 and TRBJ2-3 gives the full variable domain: GAGVSQTPSNKVTEKGKYVELRCDPISGHTALYWYRQSLGQGPEFLIYFQGTGAADDSGLPNDRFFAVRPEGSVSTLKIQRTERGDSAVYLCASSLMPGKSDTQYFGPGTRLTVL.

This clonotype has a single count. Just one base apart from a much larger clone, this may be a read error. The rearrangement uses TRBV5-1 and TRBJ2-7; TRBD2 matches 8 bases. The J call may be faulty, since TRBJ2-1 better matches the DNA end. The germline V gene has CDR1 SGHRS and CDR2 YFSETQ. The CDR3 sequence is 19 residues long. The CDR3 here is CASSPNVLRSGTEGDEQFF. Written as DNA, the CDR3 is TGCGCCAGCAGCCCAAACGTTTTGCGTAGCGGGACCGAGGGGGATGAGCAGTTCTTC.

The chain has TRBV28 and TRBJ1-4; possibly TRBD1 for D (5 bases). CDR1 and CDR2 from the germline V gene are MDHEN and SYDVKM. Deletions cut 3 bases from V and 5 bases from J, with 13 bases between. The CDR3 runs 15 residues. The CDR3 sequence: CASSFLGGENEKLFF. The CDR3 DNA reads TGTGCCAGCAGTTTCCTGGGGGGTGAAAATGAAAAACTGTTTTTT.

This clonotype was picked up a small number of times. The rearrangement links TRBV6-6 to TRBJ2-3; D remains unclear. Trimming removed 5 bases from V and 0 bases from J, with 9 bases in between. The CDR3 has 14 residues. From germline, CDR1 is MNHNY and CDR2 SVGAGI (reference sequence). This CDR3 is CASSTAPSTDTQYF. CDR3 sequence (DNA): TGTGCCAGCAGTACAGCCCCTAGCACAGATACGCAGTATTTT.

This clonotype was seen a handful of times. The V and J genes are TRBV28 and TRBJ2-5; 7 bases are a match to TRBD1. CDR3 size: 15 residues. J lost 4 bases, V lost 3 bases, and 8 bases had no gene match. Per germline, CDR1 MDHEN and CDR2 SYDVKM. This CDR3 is CASSFDAQGRETQYF. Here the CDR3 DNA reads TGTGCCAGCAGTTTCGACGCACAGGGGAGAGAGACCCAGTACTTC.

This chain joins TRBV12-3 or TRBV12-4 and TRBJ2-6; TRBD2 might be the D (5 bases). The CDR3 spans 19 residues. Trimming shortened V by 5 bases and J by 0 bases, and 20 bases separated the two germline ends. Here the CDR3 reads CASSLRPTGTSSGANVLTF. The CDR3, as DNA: TGTGCCAGCAGTCTCCGCCCGACGGGTACTAGCTCTGGGGCCAACGTCCTGACTTTC.

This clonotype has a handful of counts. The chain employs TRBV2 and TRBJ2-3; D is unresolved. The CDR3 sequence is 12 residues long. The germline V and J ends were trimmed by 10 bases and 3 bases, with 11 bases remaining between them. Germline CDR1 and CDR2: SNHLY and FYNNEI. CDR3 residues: CANMDGTDTQYF. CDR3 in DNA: TGTGCCAACATGGACGGAACAGATACGCAGTATTTT.

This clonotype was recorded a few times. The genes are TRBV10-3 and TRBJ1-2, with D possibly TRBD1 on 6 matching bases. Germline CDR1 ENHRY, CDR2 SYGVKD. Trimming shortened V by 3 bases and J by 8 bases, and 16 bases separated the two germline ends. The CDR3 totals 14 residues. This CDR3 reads CAISDVVGGRGYTF. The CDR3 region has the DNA TGTGCCATCAGTGATGTGGTGGGGGGGCGAGGCTACACCTTC.

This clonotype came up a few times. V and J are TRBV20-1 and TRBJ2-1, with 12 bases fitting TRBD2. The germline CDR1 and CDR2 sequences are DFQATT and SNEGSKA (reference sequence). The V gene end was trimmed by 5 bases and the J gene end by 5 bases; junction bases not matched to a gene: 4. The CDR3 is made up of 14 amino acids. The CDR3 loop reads CSAERTSGNNEQFF. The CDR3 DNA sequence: TGCAGTGCTGAGAGGACTAGCGGGAACAATGAGCAGTTCTTC.

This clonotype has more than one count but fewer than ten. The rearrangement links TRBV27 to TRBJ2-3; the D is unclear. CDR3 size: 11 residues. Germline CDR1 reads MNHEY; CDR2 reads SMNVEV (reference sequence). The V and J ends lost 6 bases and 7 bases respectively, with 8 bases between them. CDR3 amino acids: CASRGQNTQYF. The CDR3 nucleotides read TGTGCCAGCAGAGGGCAGAATACGCAGTATTTT.

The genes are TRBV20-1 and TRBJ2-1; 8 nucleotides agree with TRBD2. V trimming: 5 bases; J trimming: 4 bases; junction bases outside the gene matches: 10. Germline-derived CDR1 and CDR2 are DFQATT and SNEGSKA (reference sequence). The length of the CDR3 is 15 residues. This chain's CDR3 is CSAPEGLATYNEQFF. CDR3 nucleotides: TGCAGTGCTCCTGAAGGACTAGCTACATACAATGAGCAGTTCTTC.

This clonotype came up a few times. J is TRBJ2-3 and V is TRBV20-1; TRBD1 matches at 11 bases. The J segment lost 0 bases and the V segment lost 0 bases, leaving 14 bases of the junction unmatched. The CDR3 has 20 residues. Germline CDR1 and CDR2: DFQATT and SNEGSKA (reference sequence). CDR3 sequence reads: CSARDSIGDRGTSSTDTQYF. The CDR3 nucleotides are TGCAGTGCTAGAGATTCAATCGGGGACAGGGGGACCTCTAGCACAGATACGCAGTATTTT.

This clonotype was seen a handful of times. The CDR3 region has the DNA TGCAGTGCTAGAGATGAGGGAGGCCCGAAAAACATTCAGTACTTC. This gives the protein CSARDEGGPKNIQYF. V and J are TRBV20-1 and TRBJ2-4; TRBD2 might be the D (6 bases). Trimming took off 0 bases at V and 4 bases at J, with 13 bases between the two ends. The CDR3 is 15 amino acids. Germline V gene sequence: CDR1 DFQATT, CDR2 SNEGSKA (reference sequence).

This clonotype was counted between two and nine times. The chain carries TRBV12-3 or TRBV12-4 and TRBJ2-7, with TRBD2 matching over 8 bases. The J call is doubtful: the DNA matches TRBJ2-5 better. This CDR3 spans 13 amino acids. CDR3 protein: CASSYGTSETQYF. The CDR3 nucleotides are TGTGCCAGCAGTTACGGGACTAGTGAGACCCAGTACTTC.

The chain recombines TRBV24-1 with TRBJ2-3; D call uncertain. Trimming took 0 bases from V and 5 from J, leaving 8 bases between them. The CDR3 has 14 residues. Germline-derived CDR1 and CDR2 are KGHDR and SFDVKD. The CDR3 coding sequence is TGTGCCACCAGTGATTTGCATCCAGAAGATACGCAGTATTTT. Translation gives CATSDLHPEDTQYF.

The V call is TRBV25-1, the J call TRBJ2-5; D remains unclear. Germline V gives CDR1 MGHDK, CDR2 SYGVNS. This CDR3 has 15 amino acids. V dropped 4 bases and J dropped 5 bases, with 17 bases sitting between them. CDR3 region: CASSGPLRTRETQYF. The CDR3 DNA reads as TGTGCCAGCAGTGGACCCTTACGTACGCGGGAGACCCAGTACTTC.

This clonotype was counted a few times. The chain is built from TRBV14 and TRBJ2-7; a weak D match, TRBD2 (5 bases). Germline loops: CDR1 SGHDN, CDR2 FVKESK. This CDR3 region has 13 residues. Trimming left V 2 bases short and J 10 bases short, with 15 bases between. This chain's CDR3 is CASSQNARLQQYF. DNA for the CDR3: TGTGCCAGCAGCCAAAATGCCCGACTACAACAGTACTTC.

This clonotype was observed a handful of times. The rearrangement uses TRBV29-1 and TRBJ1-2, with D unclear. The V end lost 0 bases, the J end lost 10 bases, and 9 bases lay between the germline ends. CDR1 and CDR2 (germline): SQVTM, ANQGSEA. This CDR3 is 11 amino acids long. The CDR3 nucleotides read TGCAGCGTTGAAGACCCAGGCAACTACACCTTC. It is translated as CSVEDPGNYTF. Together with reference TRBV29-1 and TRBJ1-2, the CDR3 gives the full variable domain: SAVISQKPSRDICQRGTSLTIQCQVDSQVTMMFWYRQQPGQSLTLIATANQGSEATYESGFVIDKFPISRPNLTFSTLTVSNMSPEDSSIYLCSVEDPGNYTFGSGTRLTVV.